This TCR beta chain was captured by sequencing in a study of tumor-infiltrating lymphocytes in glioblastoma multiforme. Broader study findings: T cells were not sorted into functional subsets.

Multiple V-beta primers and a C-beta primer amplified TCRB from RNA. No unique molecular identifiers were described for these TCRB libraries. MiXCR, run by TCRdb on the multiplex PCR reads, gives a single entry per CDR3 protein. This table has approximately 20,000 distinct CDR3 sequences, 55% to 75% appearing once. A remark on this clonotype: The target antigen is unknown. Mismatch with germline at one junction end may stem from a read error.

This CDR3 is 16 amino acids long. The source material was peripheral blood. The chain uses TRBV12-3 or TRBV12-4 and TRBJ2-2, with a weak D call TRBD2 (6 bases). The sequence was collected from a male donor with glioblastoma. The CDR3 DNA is TGTGCCAGCGTTGCTAGCAGCCCTGCGAACGCCGGGGGGCTGTTTTTT. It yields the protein CASVASSPANAGGLFF.